Each of the 26 T cell receptor beta chains below was sequenced from the same sample in a study of monozygotic twins with inflammatory bowel disease (dated 2019 in TCRdb). Libraries were made using 5' RACE. Sequencing was performed on an Illumina HiSeq 2500. Reads reprocessed by TCRdb are summarized as one entry per CDR3 protein sequence, and DNA is absent. This sample's table has entries for 330,000 or so distinct CDR3 sequences. Clones ranked in the top ten supply around 2% of the sample. Input material: blood. Every receptor here comes from a human donor with ulcerative colitis or Crohn's disease, or a healthy co-twin of an affected twin (not recorded which).

The rearrangement joins TRBV15 to TRBJ2-1; TCRdb gives TRBD2 as the D gene, but with no DNA this cannot be confirmed. Looked up from germline, CDR1 is LNHNV and CDR2 is YYDKDF (reference sequence). The CDR3 length is 15 residues. The CDR3 loop is CATSKGGGGDNEQFF.

The chain is built from TRBV29-1 and TRBJ1-5. CDR1 and CDR2 from the germline V gene are SQVTM and ANQGSEA. The CDR3 contains 14 residues. CDR3 region: CSVVLAGINQPQHF.

The J gene is TRBJ2-1, the V gene TRBV20-1; the D call from TCRdb, TRBD1, cannot be confirmed without DNA. In germline, CDR1 is DFQATT, CDR2 SNEGSKA (reference sequence). The CDR3 runs 14 residues. This CDR3 reads CSARSLDRVNEQFF.

The chain is built from TRBV15 and TRBJ2-5. CDR1 LNHNV and CDR2 YYDKDF come from the germline V gene (reference sequence). The CDR3 is made up of 16 amino acids. The CDR3 region is CATSRGPRRTQETQYF. Looking up the rest from reference TRBV15 and TRBJ2-5 gives the full variable domain: DAMVIQNPRYQVTQFGKPVTLSCSQTLNHNVMYWYQQKSSQAPKLLFHYYDKDFNNEADTPDNFQSRRPNTSFCFLDIRSPGLGDTAMYLCATSRGPRRTQETQYFGPGTRLLVL.

This chain joins TRBV5-1 and TRBJ2-1. The CDR3 loop spans 15 amino acids. Germline V gene sequence: CDR1 SGHRS, CDR2 YFSETQ. CDR3 sequence reads: CASSSPDAPYNEQFF.

CDR3 residues: CASTGTGSIETQYF. The chain employs TRBV5-1 and TRBJ2-5; TCRdb indicates TRBD1, and absent DNA this call remains unverified. CDR1 and CDR2 (germline): SGHRS, YFSETQ. This CDR3 has 14 residues. Full variable domain (remainder filled in from reference TRBV5-1 and TRBJ2-5): KAGVTQTPRYLIKTRGQQVTLSCSPISGHRSVSWYQQTPGQGLQFLFEYFSETQRNKGNFPGRFSGRQFSNSRSEMNVSTLELGDSALYLCASTGTGSIETQYFGPGTRLLVL.

V usage is TRBV5-5 and J usage is TRBJ2-2. The CDR3 sequence is 14 residues long. Germline lookup yields CDR1 SGHKS and CDR2 YYEKEE (reference sequence). CDR3: CASSLVSGTGELFF.

The V call is TRBV9, the J call TRBJ2-7. This CDR3 region has 14 residues. Germline V gives CDR1 SGDLS, CDR2 YYNGEE. CDR3: CASSVGVTPYEQYF.

The CDR3 protein is CASSLSSDQPQHF. This sequence joins TRBV5-1 and TRBJ1-5. The CDR3 runs to 13 residues. CDR1 SGHRS and CDR2 YFSETQ come from the germline V gene.

The rearrangement links TRBV7-6 to TRBJ2-2; no DNA is available, so the TRBD2 call from TCRdb remains unchecked. Germline loops: CDR1 SGHVS, CDR2 FNYEAQ. The CDR3 runs to 15 residues. CDR3: CASSYGPQNTGELFF.

The rearrangement uses TRBV20-1 and TRBJ2-7; TCRdb's D call, TRBD1, is unchecked because there is no DNA. The CDR3 has 14 amino acids. Germline-derived CDR1 and CDR2 are DFQATT and SNEGSKA (reference sequence). CDR3: CSADLEGSLYEQYF.

The chain is built from TRBV10-3 and TRBJ2-7. Germline CDR1 ENHRY, CDR2 SYGVKD. The CDR3 runs 11 residues. CDR3 residues: CAIRNGDEQYF.

The chain couples TRBV4-3 to TRBJ1-4; the D call from TCRdb, TRBD1, cannot be confirmed without DNA. This CDR3 region has 17 residues. CDR1 LGHNA and CDR2 YSLEER come from the germline V gene. This chain's CDR3 is CASSQDRSRQGVEKLFF.

V and J are TRBV6-5 and TRBJ2-1; TCRdb names TRBD1, which stays unverified in the absence of DNA. Germline V gene data show CDR1 as MNHEY and CDR2 as SVGAGI. CDR3 size: 15 residues. The CDR3 loop reads CASSLEGGTYNEQFF.

The CDR3 spells CATSDSGNEKLFF. The chain has TRBV5-1 and TRBJ1-4. Germline lookup yields CDR1 SGHRS and CDR2 YFSETQ. The CDR3 totals 13 residues.

The V call is TRBV28, the J call TRBJ1-1; TCRdb calls TRBD1, which cannot be checked without DNA. Per the germline V gene, CDR1 is MDHEN and CDR2 is SYDVKM. The length of the CDR3 is 15 residues. The chain's CDR3 is CASSDRGRMNTEAFF.

The chain has TRBV9 and TRBJ1-1; there is no DNA to check the TCRdb D call of TRBD1. Looked up from germline, CDR1 is SGDLS and CDR2 is YYNGEE. The CDR3 extends over 13 amino acids. CDR3 amino acids: CAGSPGAGVLAFF.

The gene calls are TRBV15 and TRBJ1-5. CDR1 is LNHNV and CDR2 is YYDKDF in the germline V gene (reference sequence). The CDR3 covers 16 residues. The CDR3 is CATSLQVGFSYQPQHF. The entire variable domain, with the rest obtained from reference TRBV15 and TRBJ1-5, is as follows: DAMVIQNPRYQVTQFGKPVTLSCSQTLNHNVMYWYQQKSSQAPKLLFHYYDKDFNNEADTPDNFQSRRPNTSFCFLDIRSPGLGDTAMYLCATSLQVGFSYQPQHFGDGTRLSIL.

V gene TRBV29-1 combines with J gene TRBJ2-7. CDR3 length: 12 amino acids. In germline, CDR1 is SQVTM, CDR2 ANQGSEA. The CDR3: CSVREKNYEQYF.

The chain couples TRBV18 to TRBJ2-7; TCRdb reports TRBD1, a call that lacks DNA to check it against. Germline V gene lookup returns CDR1 KGHSH and CDR2 LQKENI. The CDR3 contains 14 residues. CDR3 sequence: CASSSVTGGYEQYF.

The chain recombines TRBV12-3 or TRBV12-4 with TRBJ1-4; TCRdb outputs TRBD1, but without DNA this stays unchecked. The CDR3 has 16 amino acids. CDR3 in amino acids: CASSLGDRRGNKKLFF.

This rearrangement joins TRBV5-6 to TRBJ2-2. The length of the CDR3 is 16 residues. Germline V gene data show CDR1 as SGHDT and CDR2 as YYEEEE. The CDR3 here is CASSSSRHRSTGELFF.

V is TRBV6-2 or TRBV6-3 and J is TRBJ2-7. The CDR3 extends over 15 amino acids. Germline values: CDR1 MNHEY, CDR2 SVGEGT. CDR3 region: CASSLKRGDLYEQYF.

The chain has TRBV6-1 and TRBJ2-1. The germline V gene encodes CDR1 MNHNS and CDR2 SASEGT. The CDR3 loop spans 15 amino acids. CDR3 protein: CASSHVATISNEQFF.

The rearrangement uses TRBV7-2 and TRBJ2-1; TCRdb's D call of TRBD1 is untestable without DNA. The CDR3 is 13 amino acids. Looked up from germline, CDR1 is SGHTA and CDR2 is FQGNSA. CDR3 region: CASSLQGRDEQFF.

The chain joins TRBV7-9 to TRBJ2-7; the D call from TCRdb, TRBD2, cannot be confirmed without DNA. Per the germline V gene, CDR1 is SEHNR and CDR2 is FQNEAQ (reference sequence). This CDR3 region has 15 residues. CDR3 loop: CASSLTGGAPYEQYF.